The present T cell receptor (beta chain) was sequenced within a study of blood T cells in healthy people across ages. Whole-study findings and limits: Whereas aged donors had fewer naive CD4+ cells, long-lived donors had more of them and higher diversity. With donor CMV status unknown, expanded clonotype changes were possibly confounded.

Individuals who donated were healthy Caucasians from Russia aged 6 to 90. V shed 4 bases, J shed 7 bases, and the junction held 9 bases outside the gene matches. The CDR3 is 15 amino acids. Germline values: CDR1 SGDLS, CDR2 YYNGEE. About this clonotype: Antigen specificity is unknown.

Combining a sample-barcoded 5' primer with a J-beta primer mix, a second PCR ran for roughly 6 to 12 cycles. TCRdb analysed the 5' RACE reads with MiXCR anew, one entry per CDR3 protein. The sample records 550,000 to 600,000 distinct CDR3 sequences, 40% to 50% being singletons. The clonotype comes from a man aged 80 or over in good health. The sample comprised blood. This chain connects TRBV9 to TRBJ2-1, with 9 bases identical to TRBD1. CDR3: CASSPPGTGRNEQFF. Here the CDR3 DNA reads TGTGCCAGCAGCCCCCCCGGGACAGGGAGAAATGAGCAGTTCTTC.